This T cell receptor beta chain was sequenced in a study of spatial heterogeneity in lung cancer. Study outcomes and limitations: How many expanded intratumoral alpha and beta TCRs were present tracked the tumor mutation count, which was a count of nonsynonymous mutations. Expanded TCRs that were ubiquitous or regional had counts tracking ubiquitous and regional nonsynonymous mutations, respectively.

Time point noted: sample taken at primary tumor resection. Samples were obtained from more than 70 donors, all untreated early-stage non-small cell lung cancer patients. Whole RNA from tumor, nontumor lung or frozen PBMC was sequenced unsorted. The table lists this clonotype with many counts. What it binds is not known. The presence of a unique molecular identifier marked each TCR cDNA molecule. One entry per CDR3 protein, called by TCRdb with MiXCR from the 5' RACE reads. The table lists about 9,800 distinct CDR3 sequences, about 6% of them singletons. This TCR was recovered from a male donor with early-stage non-small cell lung cancer. This specimen was lung tumor tissue, taken at surgery.

This chain's CDR3 is CASGPGLAVTGELFF. In nucleotides, the CDR3 is TGTGCTAGTGGTCCTGGACTAGCGGTGACCGGGGAGCTGTTTTTT. The V call is TRBV12-5, the J call TRBJ2-2; 10 bases map to TRBD2. V was pared by 5 bases and J by 5 bases, with 5 bases of the junction left unmatched. Per the germline V gene, CDR1 is LGHNT and CDR2 is FRNRAP. This CDR3 has 15 amino acids.